Listed below are T cell receptor beta chains from one sample, sequenced in a study of cytomegalovirus exposure and HLA in healthy donors. Produced via immunoSEQ multiplex PCR; TCRdb's table is partial and in-frame only. The repertoire holds over 150,000 clones, almost 80% seen once, with over 1% in the top ten. The specimen sequenced was PBMCs. The source of these receptors is a woman between 50 and 59 years old in good health and CMV-seronegative. Each CDR3 is given with its conserved first and last residue. Each record gives: J gene, CDR3 length, V gene, D gene, clone size, CDR3 protein, CDR3 DNA. A D gene is named only where the DNA matches it firmly. Clone size is not always given. Where it is, it says once, few, many or a class for expanded clones.

>TRBJ2-1|17|TRBV14|TRBD2|-
CASSQGPGLAGYNEQFF
TGTGCCAGCAGCCAAGGCCCGGGACTAGCGGGATACAATGAGCAGTTCTTC
>TRBJ2-5|14|TRBV7-2|-|-
CASSANRGKETQYF
TGTGCCAGCAGCGCCAACCGGGGAAAAGAGACCCAGTACTTC
>TRBJ2-5|13|TRBV5-1|-|-
CASAYSTEETQYF
TGCGCCAGCGCCTATTCGACAGAAGAGACCCAGTACTTC
>TRBJ2-3|12|TRBV10-3|-|-
CAIATSTDTQYF
TGTGCCATCGCTACTAGCACAGATACGCAGTATTTT
>TRBJ1-5|12|TRBV7-5|-|-
CARSVGNQPQHF
TGTGCCAGAAGCGTCGGGAATCAGCCCCAGCATTTT
>TRBJ2-1|12|TRBV12-5|TRBD1|-
CASGPDRGLQFF
TGTGCTAGTGGTCCCGACAGGGGGTTGCAGTTCTTC
>TRBJ1-5|14|TRBV19|-|-
CASSISISVESQHF
TGTGCCAGTAGTATATCAATTTCTGTGGAGTCCCAGCATTTT
>TRBJ2-2|16|TRBV10-2|-|-
CASSARPGHDTGELFF
TGCGCCAGCAGCGCCCGGCCGGGACACGACACCGGGGAGCTGTTTTTT
>TRBJ1-6|13|TRBV6-6|-|few
CASSYEGFSPLHF
TGTGCCAGCAGTTATGAGGGTTTTTCACCCCTCCACTTT
>TRBJ1-2|17|TRBV28|TRBD1|few
CASTIFIMSGTAYGYTF
TGTGCCAGCACCATATTCATCATGTCCGGGACAGCTTATGGCTACACCTTC
>TRBJ1-1|15|TRBV28|TRBD1|-
CASQRDSPLDTEAFF
TGTGCCAGCCAACGGGACAGCCCCTTGGACACTGAAGCTTTCTTT
>TRBJ1-2|13|TRBV14|-|-
CASSQGRAYGYTF
TGTGCCAGCAGCCAAGGCAGGGCCTATGGCTACACCTTC
>TRBJ2-7|14|TRBV9|-|-
CASSPSTTRYEQYF
TGTGCCAGCAGCCCCTCAACAACCCGTTACGAGCAGTACTTC
>TRBJ2-1|17|TRBV7-2|TRBD2|once
CASSLGGLAGGGDEQFF
TGTGCCAGCAGCTTAGGGGGACTAGCGGGGGGAGGGGATGAGCAGTTCTTC
>TRBJ1-1|15|TRBV6-6|-|-
CASSYIGAASTEAFF
TGTGCCAGCAGTTACATAGGGGCGGCGTCCACTGAAGCTTTCTTT
>TRBJ2-7|15|TRBV28|-|-
CASSLYRQETYEQYF
TGTGCCAGCAGTTTATACCGACAGGAAACCTACGAGCAGTACTTC
>TRBJ2-7|15|TRBV11-2|TRBD2|-
CASSLASGVRYEQYF
TGTGCCAGCAGCTTAGCTAGCGGGGTACGCTACGAGCAGTACTTC
>TRBJ2-5|18|TRBV7-8|-|-
CASSLVWGETRIQETQYF
TGTGCCAGCAGCTTAGTGTGGGGGGAAACGAGAATCCAAGAGACCCAGTACTTC
>TRBJ1-2|14|TRBV28|TRBD1|-
CASSLTGQGSGYTF
TGTGCCAGCAGTTTAACGGGACAGGGGAGTGGCTACACCTTC